This T cell receptor (beta chain) was profiled in a study of T-cell reconstitution after alpha-beta-depleted transplantation in children. TCRbeta library preparation incorporated unique molecular identifiers. TCRdb reprocessed the PCR reads via MiXCR and lists one record per CDR3 protein. Of 230,000 or so distinct CDR3 sequences listed, 12% were seen once; the top ten hold roughly 2.6%. The CDR3 sequence is 13 residues long. Germline assignment: CDR1 SEHNR and CDR2 FQNEAQ (reference sequence). V was trimmed by 5 bases and J by 1 base, leaving 8 bases between them. Ten or more counts support this clonotype.

The material was PBMCs from the stem cell graft donor, obtained from the stem cell graft. The chain uses TRBV7-9 and TRBJ1-1; D not certain. The sequence was collected from a human donor who donated a stem cell graft to a child with acute lymphoblastic leukemia. The CDR3 loop is CASSADGNTEAFF. CDR3 DNA: TGTGCCAGCAGCGCCGACGGGAACACTGAAGCTTTCTTT.